This record covers a single T cell receptor (beta chain). This sample stems from a study of blood T cell repertoires in COVID-19. Study at large: The study drew acute and convalescent COVID-19 samples from the United States, Italy and Spain. Nucleic acid was either cDNA or gDNA, and it came from T cells, B-cell-depleted T cells, or PBMCs.

Methods used by the authors: For nucleated cells, counts were estimated from reference gene primer amplification. Data came from immunoSEQ multiplex PCR; TCRdb stores just in-frame clones and leaves some out. Clone size and V and J calls were adopted from that table, with D and trimming inferred from the DNA. The profile shows fewer than 350,000 clones, approximately 85% of them singletons. CDR3 length: 16 residues. Germline lookup yields CDR1 DFQATT and CDR2 SNEGSKA (reference sequence). V was shortened by 3 bases and J by 5 bases, with 21 bases between the two germline ends. This sequence originates from a human donor in a cohort sampled during active COVID-19. This rearrangement joins TRBV20-1 to TRBJ2-3; tentative D call: TRBD1 (7 bases). The sample consisted of peripheral blood. The CDR3 sequence: CSASSAGQPGGDTQYF. As DNA, the CDR3 is TGCAGTGCTAGTTCGGCGGGACAGCCGGGCGGAGATACGCAGTATTTT.